Below are 23 T cell receptor beta chains sequenced from a single sample in a study of blood T cell repertoires in COVID-19. Data came from immunoSEQ multiplex PCR; TCRdb stores just in-frame clones and leaves some out. Here the sample spans 70,000 or so clones, roughly 85% being singletons. Material: peripheral blood. The receptors stem from an elderly woman with active or convalescent COVID-19.

The rearrangement links TRBV19 to TRBJ2-2, with 8 nucleotides matching TRBD1. The CDR3 extends over 14 amino acids. With V trimmed by 5 bases and J by 5 bases, 4 bases remained unmatched. Germline V gives CDR1 LNHDA, CDR2 SQIVND (reference sequence). The CDR3 DNA is TGTGCCAGTAGTTCAGGGGGCATGACCGGGGAGCTGTTTTTT. The encoded protein is CASSSGGMTGELFF.

This rearrangement joins TRBV4-2 to TRBJ2-3, with 15 bases matching TRBD2. This CDR3 has 20 amino acids. Germline CDR1 and CDR2: LGHNA and YNFKEQ. Trimming cost V 0 bases and J 0 bases; bases outside gene matches: 7. CDR3 in DNA: TGTGCCAGCAGCCAAGATCGGGGACTAGCGGGGGGCACTAGCACAGATACGCAGTATTTT. It translates to CASSQDRGLAGGTSTDTQYF.

The chain combines TRBV4-3 with TRBJ1-2; possible D gene TRBD1, 5 bases. Trimming cost V 1 base and J 9 bases, with 12 bases left between them. The CDR3 is made up of 13 amino acids. The germline V gene has CDR1 LGHNA and CDR2 YSLEER. CDR3 sequence reads: CASSQGLGRSYTF. In DNA form, the CDR3 reads TGCGCCAGCAGCCAAGGTTTGGGGCGGAGCTACACCTTC.

The J gene is TRBJ1-3, the V gene TRBV28; no definite D call. The germline gives CDR1 MDHEN, CDR2 SYDVKM. V lost 6 bases, J lost 0 bases, and 12 bases lay in between. The CDR3 is 15 residues long. The CDR3 nucleotides read TGTGCCAGCAGCTCCAACAGATACTCTGGAAACACCATATATTTT. Its protein is CASSSNRYSGNTIYF.

The CDR3 loop is CASSLDGVQGYTF. CDR3 DNA: TGTGCCAGCAGCTTAGACGGGGTTCAAGGCTACACCTTC. The gene calls are TRBV7-9 and TRBJ1-2; D gene ambiguous. This CDR3 comprises 13 residues. The germline gives CDR1 SEHNR, CDR2 FQNEAQ (reference sequence). The germline V and J ends were trimmed by 1 base and 8 bases, with 11 bases remaining between them.

The chain joins TRBV7-2 to TRBJ1-2, with D possibly being TRBD1 (5 bases). The CDR3 length is 14 residues. The V end lost 2 bases, the J end lost 8 bases, and 15 bases lay between the germline ends. CDR1 and CDR2 (germline): SGHTA, FQGNSA. Here the CDR3 DNA reads TGTGCCAGCAGCTTAAATTTAGGGGTGAAAGGCTACACCTTC. Translating gives CASSLNLGVKGYTF.

This clone has more than one count but fewer than ten. This chain connects TRBV4-1 to TRBJ2-7, with D tentatively TRBD1 (6 bases). In germline, CDR1 is MGHRA, CDR2 YSYEKL. The V and J ends lost 2 bases and 2 bases respectively, with 13 bases between them. There are 15 residues in the CDR3. The CDR3: CASSQIQGRPYEQYF. CDR3 nucleotides: TGCGCCAGCAGCCAAATACAGGGAAGACCCTACGAGCAGTACTTC.

The J gene is TRBJ1-3, the V gene TRBV7-2; perhaps TRBD1 as D (6 bases). The V gene's germline CDR1 is SGHTA and CDR2 FQGNSA. The CDR3 totals 15 residues. Trimming took 4 bases from V and 2 from J, leaving 12 bases between them. The DNA of the CDR3 is TGTGCCAGCAGCTATTATCGACAGGCTGGAAACACCATATATTTT. This encodes CASSYYRQAGNTIYF.

The rearrangement links TRBV6-5 to TRBJ2-1, with 10 bases identical to TRBD1. The V and J ends lost 0 bases and 9 bases, in that order; junction bases with no gene match: 8. Germline assignment: CDR1 MNHEY and CDR2 SVGAGI. The CDR3 extends over 16 amino acids. The DNA of the CDR3 is TGTGCCAGCAGTTACTCGTCGAGACAGGGGGCGGGTGAGCAGTTCTTC. It encodes CASSYSSRQGAGEQFF.

The rearrangement joins TRBV6-2 or TRBV6-3 to TRBJ2-3, with D maybe TRBD2 (5 bases). Germline V CDR1 and CDR2: MNHEY, SVGEGT. V lost 4 bases and J 2 bases, leaving 10 bases between the germline ends. CDR3 length: 14 residues. The DNA for the CDR3 is TGTGCCAGCAGTTCCCGGACTGTCACAGATACGCAGTATTTT. This codes for CASSSRTVTDTQYF.

CDR3 amino acids: CSVDSGSTYEQYF. As DNA, the CDR3 is TGCAGCGTTGATAGCGGGAGTACCTACGAGCAGTACTTC. This chain joins TRBV29-1 and TRBJ2-7; 9 positions agree with TRBD2. This CDR3 has 13 amino acids. Germline V lookup: CDR1 SQVTM, CDR2 ANQGSEA. The V gene end was trimmed by 3 bases and the J gene end by 2 bases; junction bases not matched to a gene: 2.

This rearrangement joins TRBV11-2 to TRBJ2-3; D is uncertain. CDR1 and CDR2 (germline): SGHAT, FQNNGV. The V gene lost 3 bases and the J gene lost 4 bases, with 11 bases spanning the gap. The CDR3 is 14 residues long. CDR3 bases: TGTGCCAGCAGCTTTAATGTAGCATCAGATACGCAGTATTTT. Translation gives CASSFNVASDTQYF. Drawing the rest from reference TRBV11-2 and TRBJ2-3, the complete variable domain is EAGVAQSPRYKIIEKRQSVAFWCNPISGHATLYWYQQILGQGPKLLIQFQNNGVVDDSQLPKDRFSAERLKGVDSTLKIQPAKLEDSAVYLCASSFNVASDTQYFGPGTRLTVL.

CDR3 loop: CASSFARGNQPQHF. CDR3 DNA: TGTGCCAGCAGCTTTGCCAGGGGCAATCAGCCCCAGCATTTT. The J gene is TRBJ1-5, the V gene TRBV7-2, with D perhaps matching TRBD1 (5 bases). The CDR3 length is 14 residues. V was clipped by 3 bases and J by 2 bases, with 8 bases between them. Germline V gene data show CDR1 as SGHTA and CDR2 as FQGNSA.

The gene calls are TRBV6-5 and TRBJ1-4, with D possibly TRBD1 on 6 matching bases. The CDR3 is made up of 14 amino acids. Germline CDR1 is MNHEY and CDR2 is SVGAGI. The V gene lost 7 bases and the J gene lost 7 bases, with 16 bases spanning the gap. CDR3: CASTRQAGVEKLFF. The CDR3 DNA follows: TGTGCCAGCACCAGACAGGCTGGAGTTGAAAAACTGTTTTTT.

The CDR3: CASSPGQGNHEQFF. In nucleotides, the CDR3 is TGTGCCAGCAGTCCGGGACAGGGCAACCATGAGCAGTTCTTC. The chain uses TRBV2 and TRBJ2-1; 9 nucleotides align to TRBD1. Germline V gene lookup returns CDR1 SNHLY and CDR2 FYNNEI. J lost 8 bases, V lost 5 bases, and 7 bases had no gene match. The CDR3 has 14 amino acids.

For the CDR3, the DNA is TGTGCCAGCAGTCAAGGGACAGGGGGTAATGAAAAACTGTTTTTT. As protein: CASSQGTGGNEKLFF. The chain carries TRBV2 and TRBJ1-4; 11 nucleotides agree with TRBD1. The CDR3 length is 15 residues. The germline V gene has CDR1 SNHLY and CDR2 FYNNEI. Germline trimming cut 5 bases from V and 4 bases from J; bases unmatched to any gene: 3.

The chain couples TRBV28 to TRBJ1-5, with TRBD1 as a possible D gene (5 bases). The CDR3 sequence is 14 residues long. From germline, CDR1 is MDHEN and CDR2 SYDVKM. Trimming left V 3 bases short and J 4 bases short, with 10 bases between. This chain's CDR3 is CASSFQGLNQPQHF. CDR3 DNA: TGTGCCAGCAGTTTCCAGGGCTTAAATCAGCCCCAGCATTTT.

This sequence joins TRBV5-1 and TRBJ1-2, with no clear D. Trimming took off 4 bases at V and 4 bases at J, with 11 bases between the two ends. This CDR3 spans 13 amino acids. Germline CDR1 reads SGHRS; CDR2 reads YFSETQ. CDR3 nucleotides: TGCGCCAGCAGCCTCGGGGATGGCTATGGCTACACCTTC. This translates into CASSLGDGYGYTF.

The chain has TRBV2 and TRBJ1-1; D ambiguous. In germline, CDR1 is SNHLY, CDR2 FYNNEI. The V and J ends lost 6 bases and 0 bases respectively, with 11 bases between them. The CDR3 contains 14 residues. In nucleotides, the CDR3 is TGTGCCAGCAGGGTGGAGGGAATGAACACTGAAGCTTTCTTT. Translation gives CASRVEGMNTEAFF.

The chain combines TRBV19 with TRBJ1-1; 8 nucleotides agree with TRBD1. V shed 7 bases, J shed 1 base, and the junction held 14 bases outside the gene matches. There are 17 residues in the CDR3. Per germline, CDR1 LNHDA and CDR2 SQIVND (reference sequence). The CDR3 coding sequence is TGTGCCAGTAACTATTTCGGGACAGGCCAATGGAACACTGAAGCTTTCTTT. Protein: CASNYFGTGQWNTEAFF.

J is TRBJ2-4 and V is TRBV4-2; a weak D match, TRBD1 (6 bases). The CDR3 length is 16 residues. V lost 1 base to trimming and J lost 0 bases, with 10 bases between them. The germline V gene has CDR1 LGHNA and CDR2 YNFKEQ. CDR3 sequence (DNA): TGTGCCAGCAGCCAAGCCCTGGACAGAGCCAAAAACATTCAGTACTTC. It specifies CASSQALDRAKNIQYF.

In its sample, this clone was seen once. The rearrangement links TRBV7-3 to TRBJ2-3, with TRBD2 as a possible D gene (5 bases). The V end was cut by 5 bases, the J end by 2 bases, with 17 bases between. CDR3 length: 16 residues. Per the germline V gene, CDR1 is SGHTA and CDR2 is FQGTGA. CDR3 sequence reads: CASSPHRREDTDTQYF. The CDR3 region has the DNA TGTGCCAGCAGCCCCCATCGACGGGAAGACACAGATACGCAGTATTTT. Complete variable domain (other parts from reference TRBV7-3 and TRBJ2-3): GAGVSQTPSNKVTEKGKYVELRCDPISGHTALYWYRQSLGQGPEFLIYFQGTGAADDSGLPNDRFFAVRPEGSVSTLKIQRTERGDSAVYLCASSPHRREDTDTQYFGPGTRLTVL.

This clone is a singleton in its sample. This sequence joins TRBV19 and TRBJ2-3; 10 nucleotides agree with TRBD2. V shed 9 bases, J shed 1 base, and the junction held 7 bases outside the gene matches. The CDR3 is 15 amino acids. Germline V gene data show CDR1 as LNHDA and CDR2 as SQIVND (reference sequence). CDR3 in amino acids: CASTIGTSGTDTQYF. CDR3 sequence (DNA): TGTGCCAGCACGATCGGGACTAGCGGCACAGATACGCAGTATTTT.